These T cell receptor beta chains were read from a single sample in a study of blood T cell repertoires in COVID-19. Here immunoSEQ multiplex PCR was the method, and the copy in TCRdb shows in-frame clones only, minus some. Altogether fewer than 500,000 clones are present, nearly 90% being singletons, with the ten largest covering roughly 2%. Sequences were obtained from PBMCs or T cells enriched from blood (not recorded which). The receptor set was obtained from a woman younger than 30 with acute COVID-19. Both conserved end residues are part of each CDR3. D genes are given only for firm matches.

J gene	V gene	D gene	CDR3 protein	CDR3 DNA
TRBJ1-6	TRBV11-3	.	CASSRSRNNSPLHF	TGTGCCAGCAGCCGATCGCGGAACAATTCACCCCTCCACTTT
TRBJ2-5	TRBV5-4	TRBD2	CASSLRLAGEETQYF	TGTGCCAGCAGCTTGCGACTAGCGGGAGAAGAGACCCAGTACTTC
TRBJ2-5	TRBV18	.	CASSPPSQETQYF	TGTGCCAGCTCACCACCGAGCCAAGAGACCCAGTACTTC
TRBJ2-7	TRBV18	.	CASSQQESYEQYF	TGTGCCAGCTCTCAACAGGAATCCTACGAGCAGTACTTC
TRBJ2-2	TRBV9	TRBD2	CARRPAGGPETGELFF	TGTGCCCGCAGGCCGGCGGGGGGGCCCGAAACCGGGGAGCTGTTTTTT
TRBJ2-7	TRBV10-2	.	CASSVGLSGLYEQYF	TGCGCCAGCAGTGTCGGATTGTCAGGCCTCTACGAGCAGTACTTC
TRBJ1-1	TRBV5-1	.	CASRPDTGLNTEAFF	TGCGCCAGCAGACCCGATACAGGGCTGAACACTGAAGCTTTCTTT
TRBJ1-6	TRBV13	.	CASSLGGRGAVDSPLHF	TGTGCCAGCAGCTTAGGGGGTAGGGGCGCGGTAGATTCACCCCTCCACTTT
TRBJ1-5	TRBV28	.	CASSFSYNQPQHF	TGTGCCAGCAGTTTCTCCTACAATCAGCCCCAGCATTTT
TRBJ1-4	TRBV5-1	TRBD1	CASSLSGQGYEKLFF	TGCGCCAGCAGCTTGTCGGGACAGGGATATGAAAAACTGTTTTTT